This T cell receptor (beta chain) derives from a study of blood T cell repertoires in COVID-19 (dated by TCRdb to 2020 to 2021). Regarding the study in general: The collaborator samples originated in the United States, Italy and Spain and spanned the acute and convalescent phases of COVID-19. The material from the prospective study consisted of cDNA or gDNA derived from T cells, B-cell-depleted T cells, or PBMCs. Deeply sampled blood TCRbeta repertoires from subjects exposed to, actively infected with, or recovered from COVID-19 were included in the dataset. A freely available public database, intended as a resource for researchers studying the immune response to SARS-CoV-2, is where the repertoires were released. Samples came from the ongoing ImmuneRACE study (first 160 participants) plus 1,254 subjects from 6 global collaborators. The sample metadata nearly always contained a de-identified subject ID, COVID-19 status, age in years and sex. Where available, HLA class I and class II types were taken from metadata supplied by the sample provider and were not determined by assay-based typing.

TCRbeta CDR3 regions were amplified from genomic DNA by means of the immunoSEQ Assay, a bias-controlled multiplex PCR. In the paper's pipeline: The number of nucleated cells in each sample was estimated by amplification of reference gene primers within the assay. To quantify the absolute abundance of each unique TCRbeta CDR3 rearrangement, sequence reads were collapsed and filtered. For each sample, productive Simpson clonality was calculated by taking the square root of Simpson's diversity index across productive rearrangements. This immuneACCESS table, as held by TCRdb, lists in-frame sequences with V and J called but not all clones. Of the missing ones, under half trace to an unresolved V gene in checked studies; the others have no known cause. D and trimming were read from the DNA, whereas the V and J calls and clone size are those reported in that table. For this sample the table gives about 70,000 clones, of which 85% to 90% were detected only once. The ten biggest clones cover roughly 2.8% of the sample.

The collaborating institutions used their own protocols to collect whole blood in K2EDTA tubes. For TCRbeta analysis, collaborators shipped samples in one of three forms: frozen whole blood, isolated PBMCs, or DNA extracted from either of those sample types. Overall study outcomes, separate from this receptor: How much clinical and demographic metadata was included differed by source and by participant, and the metadata was provided uncurated.

This clone has only one observation. Which antigen it targets is not known. No quality values exist for individual bases; no much larger clone is one base distant. Sequencing input: peripheral blood. The receptor was isolated from a man aged 50-59 years with acute or convalescent COVID-19.

The CDR3 protein: CASSLTDTGETGELFF. Read as DNA, the sequence is TGTGCCAGCAGCTTAACCGACACGGGAGAGACCGGGGAGCTGTTTTTT. Rearrangement joined TRBV7-3 to TRBJ2-2; tentative D gene TRBD2, with 6 bases matching. V and J lose 0 bases and 5 bases, and a span of 13 bases separates them. CDR1 and CDR2, looked up from the germline V gene, are SGHTA and FQGTGA. Measured from the cysteine to the phenylalanine, the CDR3 is 16 residues long. Here the CDR3 DNA is all that survives: 48 bases in frame from base 1.